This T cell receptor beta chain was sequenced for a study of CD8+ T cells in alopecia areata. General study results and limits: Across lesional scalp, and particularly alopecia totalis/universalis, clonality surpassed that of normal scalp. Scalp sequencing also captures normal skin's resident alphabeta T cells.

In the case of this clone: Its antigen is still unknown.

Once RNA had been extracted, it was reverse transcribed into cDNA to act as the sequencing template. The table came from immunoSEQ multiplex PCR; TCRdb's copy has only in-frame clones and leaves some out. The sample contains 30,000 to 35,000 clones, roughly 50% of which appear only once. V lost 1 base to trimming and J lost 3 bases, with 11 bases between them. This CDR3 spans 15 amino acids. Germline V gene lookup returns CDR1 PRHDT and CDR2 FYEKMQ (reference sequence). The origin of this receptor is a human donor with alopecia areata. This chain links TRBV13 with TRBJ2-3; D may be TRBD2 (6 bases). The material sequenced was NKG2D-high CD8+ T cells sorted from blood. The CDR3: CASSLEGLGTDTQYF. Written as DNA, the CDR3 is TGTGCCAGCAGCTTAGAGGGACTGGGGACAGATACGCAGTATTTT. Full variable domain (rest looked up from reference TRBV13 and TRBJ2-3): AAGVIQSPRHLIKEKRETATLKCYPIPRHDTVYWYQQGPGQDPQFLISFYEKMQSDKGSIPDRFSAQQFSDYHSELNMSSLELGDSALYFCASSLEGLGTDTQYFGPGTRLTVL.